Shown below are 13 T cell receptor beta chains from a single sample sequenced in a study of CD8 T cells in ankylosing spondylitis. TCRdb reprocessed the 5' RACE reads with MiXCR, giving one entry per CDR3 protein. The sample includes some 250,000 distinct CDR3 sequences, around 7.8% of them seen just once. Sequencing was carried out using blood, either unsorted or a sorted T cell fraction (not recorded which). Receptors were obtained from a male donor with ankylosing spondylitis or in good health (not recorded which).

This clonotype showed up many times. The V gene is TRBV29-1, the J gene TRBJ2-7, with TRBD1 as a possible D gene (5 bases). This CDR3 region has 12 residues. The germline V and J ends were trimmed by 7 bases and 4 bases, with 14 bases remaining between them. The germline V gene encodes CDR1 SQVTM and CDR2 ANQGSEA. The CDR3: CSAVEGAYEQYF. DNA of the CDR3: TGCAGCGCAGTCGAAGGGGCTTACGAGCAGTACTTC.

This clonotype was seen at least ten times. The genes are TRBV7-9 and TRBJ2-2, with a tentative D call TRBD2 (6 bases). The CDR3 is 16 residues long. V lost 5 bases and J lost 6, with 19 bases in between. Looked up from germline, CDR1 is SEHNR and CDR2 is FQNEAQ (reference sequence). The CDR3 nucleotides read TGTGCCAGCAGCCCTTCAGCGGGTCTGGTCGCCGGGGAGCTGTTTTTT. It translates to CASSPSAGLVAGELFF. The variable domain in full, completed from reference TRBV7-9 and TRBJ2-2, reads DTGVSQNPRHKITKRGQNVTFRCDPISEHNRLYWYRQTLGQGPEFLTYFQNEAQLEKSRLLSDRFSAERPKGSFSTLEIQRTEQGDSAMYLCASSPSAGLVAGELFFGEGSRLTVL.

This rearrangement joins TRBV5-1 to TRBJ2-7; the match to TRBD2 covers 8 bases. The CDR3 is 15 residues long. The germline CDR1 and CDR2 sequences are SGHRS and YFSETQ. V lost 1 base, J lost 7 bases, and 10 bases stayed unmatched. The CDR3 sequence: CASSLSTPGGREQYF. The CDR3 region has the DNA TGCGCCAGCAGCTTGAGTACCCCGGGGGGGAGGGAGCAGTACTTC. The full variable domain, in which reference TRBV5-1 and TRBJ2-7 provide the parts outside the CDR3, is KAGVTQTPRYLIKTRGQQVTLSCSPISGHRSVSWYQQTPGQGLQFLFEYFSETQRNKGNFPGRFSGRQFSNSRSEMNVSTLELGDSALYLCASSLSTPGGREQYFGPGTRLTVT.

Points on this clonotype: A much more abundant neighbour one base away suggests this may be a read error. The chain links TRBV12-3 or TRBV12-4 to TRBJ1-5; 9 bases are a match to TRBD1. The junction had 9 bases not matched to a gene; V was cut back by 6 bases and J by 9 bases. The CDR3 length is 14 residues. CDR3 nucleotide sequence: TGTGCCAGCAGCCAGACAGGGGGAAGGCGGCCCCAGCATTTT. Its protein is CASSQTGGRRPQHF.

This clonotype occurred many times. CDR3 protein: CASSSDVGGAYNEQFF. The CDR3 coding sequence is TGTGCCAGCAGTTCAGATGTCGGGGGGGCATACAATGAGCAGTTCTTC. The chain links TRBV27 to TRBJ2-1, with TRBD2 matching over 8 bases. The junction had 9 bases not matched to a gene; V was cut back by 4 bases and J by 4 bases. The CDR3 extends over 16 amino acids. Per germline, CDR1 MNHEY and CDR2 SMNVEV (reference sequence).

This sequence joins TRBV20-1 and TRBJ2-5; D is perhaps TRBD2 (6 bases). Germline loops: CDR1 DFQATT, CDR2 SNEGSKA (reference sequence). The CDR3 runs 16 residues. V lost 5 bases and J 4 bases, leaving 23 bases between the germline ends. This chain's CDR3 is CSALPGTHLRGETQYF. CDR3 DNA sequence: TGCAGTGCTCTCCCCGGGACTCACCTTAGGGGAGAGACCCAGTACTTC.

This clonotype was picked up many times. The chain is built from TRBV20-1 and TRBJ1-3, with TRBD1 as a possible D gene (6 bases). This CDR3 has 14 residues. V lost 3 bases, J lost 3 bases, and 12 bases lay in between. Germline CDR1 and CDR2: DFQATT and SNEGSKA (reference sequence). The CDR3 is CSASQGLLGNTIYF. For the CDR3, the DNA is TGCAGTGCTAGCCAGGGGCTCCTTGGAAACACCATATATTTT.

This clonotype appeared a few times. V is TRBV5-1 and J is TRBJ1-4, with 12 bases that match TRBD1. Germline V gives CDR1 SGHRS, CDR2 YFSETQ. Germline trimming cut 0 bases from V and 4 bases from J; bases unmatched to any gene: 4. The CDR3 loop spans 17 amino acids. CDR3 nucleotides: TGCGCCAGCAGCTTGGCGGGACAGGGGGCTGGTAATGAAAAACTGTTTTTT. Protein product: CASSLAGQGAGNEKLFF.

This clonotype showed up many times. CDR3: CASSPDRGYEQYF. The CDR3 region has the DNA TGTGCCAGCAGCCCGGACAGGGGCTACGAGCAGTACTTC. The chain joins TRBV12-3 or TRBV12-4 to TRBJ2-7, with TRBD1 identical over 9 bases. V was pared by 6 bases and J by 3 bases, with 3 bases of the junction left unmatched. This CDR3 region has 13 residues.

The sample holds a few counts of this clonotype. The DNA for the CDR3 is TGTGCCAGCAGTTTAGGAGGAGGAGTCAAAGCTTTCTTT. Its translation is CASSLGGGVKAFF. The genes are TRBV12-3 or TRBV12-4 and TRBJ1-1; D gene uncertain. V shed 1 base and J shed 9 bases, with 12 bases lying between them. The CDR3 contains 13 residues.

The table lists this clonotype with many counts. The CDR3 reads CASSPARNYNEQFF. CDR3 in DNA: TGTGCCAGCAGCCCCGCGCGAAATTACAATGAGCAGTTCTTC. The chain links TRBV7-2 to TRBJ2-1, with D uncertain. This CDR3 comprises 14 residues. V lost 5 bases and J 4 bases, leaving 12 bases between the germline ends. Germline assignment: CDR1 SGHTA and CDR2 FQGNSA.

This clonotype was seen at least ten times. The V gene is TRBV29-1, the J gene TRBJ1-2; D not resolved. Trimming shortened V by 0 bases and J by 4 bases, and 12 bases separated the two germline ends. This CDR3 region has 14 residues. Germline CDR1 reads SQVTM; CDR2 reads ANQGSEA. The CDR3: CSVEDQRSVYGYTF. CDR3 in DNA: TGCAGCGTTGAAGATCAGCGGTCAGTCTATGGCTACACCTTC.

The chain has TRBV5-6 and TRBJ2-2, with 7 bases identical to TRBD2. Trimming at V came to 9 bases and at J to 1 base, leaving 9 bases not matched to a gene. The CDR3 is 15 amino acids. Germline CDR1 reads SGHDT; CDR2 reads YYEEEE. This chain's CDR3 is CAMSPGLGNTGELFF. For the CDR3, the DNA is TGTGCCATGAGTCCCGGACTAGGGAACACCGGGGAGCTGTTTTTT.